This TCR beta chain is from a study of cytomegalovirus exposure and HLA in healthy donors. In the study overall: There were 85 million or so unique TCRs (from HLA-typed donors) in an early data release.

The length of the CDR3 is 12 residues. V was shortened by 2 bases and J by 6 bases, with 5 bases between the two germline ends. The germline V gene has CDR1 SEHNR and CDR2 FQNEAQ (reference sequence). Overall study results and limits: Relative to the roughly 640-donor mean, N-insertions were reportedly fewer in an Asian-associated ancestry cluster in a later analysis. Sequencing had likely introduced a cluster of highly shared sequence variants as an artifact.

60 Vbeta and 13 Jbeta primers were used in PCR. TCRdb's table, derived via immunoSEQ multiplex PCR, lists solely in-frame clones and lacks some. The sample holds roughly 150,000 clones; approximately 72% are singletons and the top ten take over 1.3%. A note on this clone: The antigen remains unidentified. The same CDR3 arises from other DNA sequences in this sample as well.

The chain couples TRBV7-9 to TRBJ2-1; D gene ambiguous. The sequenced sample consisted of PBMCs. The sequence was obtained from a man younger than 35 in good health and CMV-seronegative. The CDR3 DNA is TGTGCCAGCAGCTTAATATCCAATGAGCAGTTCTTC. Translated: CASSLISNEQFF.